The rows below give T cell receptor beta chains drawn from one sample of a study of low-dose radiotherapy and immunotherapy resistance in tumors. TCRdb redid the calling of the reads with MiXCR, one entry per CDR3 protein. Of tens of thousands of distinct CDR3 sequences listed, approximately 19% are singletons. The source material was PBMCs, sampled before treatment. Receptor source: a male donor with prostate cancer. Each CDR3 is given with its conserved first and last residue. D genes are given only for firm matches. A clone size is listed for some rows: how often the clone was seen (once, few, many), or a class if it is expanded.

CDR3aa: CASSLFSEQYF
CDR3nt: TGTGCCAGCAGCCTCTTTAGCGAGCAGTACTTC
v_gene: TRBV7-2
j_gene: TRBJ2-7
d_gene: -
abundance: many

CDR3aa: CSALLGDRDDEGGYTF
CDR3nt: TGCAGTGCTCTCCTGGGGGACAGGGACGATGAGGGGGGCTACACCTTC
v_gene: TRBV20-1
j_gene: TRBJ1-2
d_gene: TRBD1
abundance: many

CDR3aa: CASSPSGTNEQYF
CDR3nt: TGTGCCAGCAGCCCTAGCGGGACCAACGAGCAGTACTTC
v_gene: TRBV2
j_gene: TRBJ2-7
d_gene: TRBD2
abundance: many

CDR3aa: CASSEDSGQDRFTGELFF
CDR3nt: TGTGCCAGCAGTGAAGATTCGGGGCAGGATAGATTCACCGGGGAGCTGTTTTTT
v_gene: TRBV6-1
j_gene: TRBJ2-2
d_gene: -
abundance: many

CDR3aa: CASSEWRVGNEQYF
CDR3nt: TGTGCCAGCAGTGAATGGCGAGTCGGGAACGAGCAGTACTTC
v_gene: TRBV2
j_gene: TRBJ2-7
d_gene: -
abundance: many

CDR3aa: CASSILWGHTGELFF
CDR3nt: TGTGCCAGCAGTATCCTCTGGGGGCACACCGGGGAGCTGTTTTTT
v_gene: TRBV5-6
j_gene: TRBJ2-2
d_gene: -
abundance: many

CDR3aa: CASSETVAGTSTDTQYF
CDR3nt: TGTGCCAGCAGTGAAACTGTAGCGGGAACTAGCACAGATACGCAGTATTTT
v_gene: TRBV6-8
j_gene: TRBJ2-3
d_gene: TRBD2
abundance: -

CDR3aa: CASSPTAGETQYF
CDR3nt: TGTGCCAGCTCACCCACCGCAGGGGAGACCCAGTACTTC
v_gene: TRBV18
j_gene: TRBJ2-5
d_gene: -
abundance: many

CDR3aa: CSVRNSTDTQYF
CDR3nt: TGCAGCGTCCGAAACAGCACAGATACGCAGTATTTT
v_gene: TRBV29-1
j_gene: TRBJ2-3
d_gene: -
abundance: -

CDR3aa: CASSEGQGGNQPQHF
CDR3nt: TGTGCCAGCAGTGAAGGGCAGGGTGGCAATCAGCCCCAGCATTTT
v_gene: TRBV25-1
j_gene: TRBJ1-5
d_gene: -
abundance: many

CDR3aa: CASSPGAVPGDTQYF
CDR3nt: TGTGCCAGCTCACCAGGGGCAGTACCAGGAGATACGCAGTATTTT
v_gene: TRBV18
j_gene: TRBJ2-3
d_gene: -
abundance: many

CDR3aa: CASSFQGAPYNEQFF
CDR3nt: TGTGCCAGCAGCTTTCAGGGGGCCCCCTACAATGAGCAGTTCTTC
v_gene: TRBV5-5
j_gene: TRBJ2-1
d_gene: TRBD1
abundance: once

CDR3aa: CASRHSRETQYF
CDR3nt: TGTGCCAGCAGGCATTCGAGAGAGACCCAGTACTTC
v_gene: TRBV28
j_gene: TRBJ2-5
d_gene: -
abundance: many

CDR3aa: CASRLSGGLSYNEQFF
CDR3nt: TGTGCCAGCAGACTCAGCGGGGGCCTGTCCTACAATGAGCAGTTCTTC
v_gene: TRBV7-2
j_gene: TRBJ2-1
d_gene: TRBD2
abundance: -

CDR3aa: CASSILQAFNNEQFF
CDR3nt: TGTGCCAGTAGTATTTTACAGGCGTTCAACAATGAGCAGTTCTTC
v_gene: TRBV19
j_gene: TRBJ2-1
d_gene: -
abundance: many

CDR3aa: CASSSADGGYEQYF
CDR3nt: TGCGCCAGCAGCTCTGCTGACGGGGGCTACGAGCAGTACTTC
v_gene: TRBV5-1
j_gene: TRBJ2-7
d_gene: -
abundance: -

CDR3aa: CASTQTRTSGGASTDTQYF
CDR3nt: TGTGCCAGCACCCAAACAAGGACTAGCGGGGGGGCGAGCACAGATACGCAGTATTTT
v_gene: TRBV7-2
j_gene: TRBJ2-3
d_gene: TRBD2
abundance: many

CDR3aa: CASSQDRPSYNSPLHF
CDR3nt: TGTGCCAGCAGCCAGGACAGGCCCTCCTATAATTCACCCCTCCACTTT
v_gene: TRBV7-8
j_gene: TRBJ1-6
d_gene: TRBD1
abundance: -

CDR3aa: CASSSGGGPGNEKLFF
CDR3nt: TGCGCCAGCAGCTCGGGTGGAGGGCCGGGTAATGAAAAACTGTTTTTT
v_gene: TRBV5-1
j_gene: TRBJ1-4
d_gene: -
abundance: many

CDR3aa: CASSIQGDRATDTQYF
CDR3nt: TGCGCCAGCAGCATACAGGGGGATAGGGCCACAGATACGCAGTATTTT
v_gene: TRBV5-1
j_gene: TRBJ2-3
d_gene: TRBD1
abundance: medium-sized

CDR3aa: CASSVEQGYNEQFF
CDR3nt: TGTGCCAGCAGCGTAGAACAGGGGTATAATGAGCAGTTCTTC
v_gene: TRBV9
j_gene: TRBJ2-1
d_gene: TRBD1
abundance: many

CDR3aa: CASSPRTAPNTEAFF
CDR3nt: TGTGCCAGCAGCCCCCGGACAGCGCCGAACACTGAAGCTTTCTTT
v_gene: TRBV5-4
j_gene: TRBJ1-1
d_gene: -
abundance: many

CDR3aa: CAWARGLRSYNEQFF
CDR3nt: TGTGCCTGGGCGAGGGGGCTCAGGTCCTACAATGAGCAGTTCTTC
v_gene: TRBV30
j_gene: TRBJ2-1
d_gene: TRBD1
abundance: many

CDR3aa: CSANRIQGAAGNTIYF
CDR3nt: TGCAGTGCTAATCGAATTCAGGGGGCTGCCGGAAACACCATATATTTT
v_gene: TRBV20-1
j_gene: TRBJ1-3
d_gene: TRBD1
abundance: many

CDR3aa: CASSLRVQGVGEQPQHF
CDR3nt: TGTGCCAGCTCACTTAGGGTACAGGGGGTGGGCGAACAGCCCCAGCATTTT
v_gene: TRBV18
j_gene: TRBJ1-5
d_gene: TRBD1
abundance: few

CDR3aa: CASSLGWASGPPEVDTQYF
CDR3nt: TGTGCCAGCAGCTTAGGTTGGGCTAGCGGTCCCCCCGAGGTAGATACGCAGTATTTT
v_gene: TRBV11-2
j_gene: TRBJ2-3
d_gene: TRBD2
abundance: many

CDR3aa: CASSPGGDQGKLFF
CDR3nt: TGTGCCAGCAGCCCCGGGGGGGACCAGGGAAAACTGTTTTTT
v_gene: TRBV4-2
j_gene: TRBJ1-4
d_gene: -
abundance: many

CDR3aa: CASSFVAVSSYNEQFF
CDR3nt: TGCGCCAGCAGCTTCGTAGCGGTTTCCTCCTACAATGAGCAGTTCTTC
v_gene: TRBV5-1
j_gene: TRBJ2-1
d_gene: -
abundance: many

CDR3aa: CASSEGFPEAFF
CDR3nt: TGTGCCAGCAGCGAAGGTTTCCCTGAAGCTTTCTTT
v_gene: TRBV7-9
j_gene: TRBJ1-1
d_gene: -
abundance: many

CDR3aa: CASSIQEHTDTQYF
CDR3nt: TGTGCCAGCAGCATACAAGAACACACAGATACGCAGTATTTT
v_gene: TRBV6-2/TRBV6-3
j_gene: TRBJ2-3
d_gene: -
abundance: many

CDR3aa: CASSLSGTPDTQYF
CDR3nt: TGTGCCAGCAGCCTAAGCGGGACACCAGATACGCAGTATTTT
v_gene: TRBV3-1
j_gene: TRBJ2-3
d_gene: -
abundance: -

CDR3aa: CASSKNIITGELFF
CDR3nt: TGTGCCAGCAGTAAAAACATAATCACCGGGGAGCTGTTTTTT
v_gene: TRBV6-2/TRBV6-3
j_gene: TRBJ2-2
d_gene: -
abundance: many

CDR3aa: CASSYSPPSGIYNEQFF
CDR3nt: TGTGCCAGCAGTTACTCCCCGCCCAGCGGGATCTACAATGAGCAGTTCTTC
v_gene: TRBV6-2/TRBV6-3
j_gene: TRBJ2-1
d_gene: TRBD2
abundance: many

CDR3aa: CASRAGGGTEAFF
CDR3nt: TGCGCCAGCAGGGCAGGGGGGGGCACTGAAGCTTTCTTT
v_gene: TRBV5-1
j_gene: TRBJ1-1
d_gene: TRBD1
abundance: -

CDR3aa: CSATTRRTGELFF
CDR3nt: TGCAGTGCTACTACTAGGCGGACCGGGGAGCTGTTTTTT
v_gene: TRBV20-1
j_gene: TRBJ2-2
d_gene: -
abundance: many

CDR3aa: CASSERGAYEQFF
CDR3nt: TGTGCCAGCAGTGAAAGGGGGGCGTATGAGCAGTTCTTC
v_gene: TRBV6-1
j_gene: TRBJ2-1
d_gene: -
abundance: many

CDR3aa: CSARGTGHTDTQYF
CDR3nt: TGCAGTGCTAGAGGGACCGGGCACACAGATACGCAGTATTTT
v_gene: TRBV20-1
j_gene: TRBJ2-3
d_gene: -
abundance: many

CDR3aa: CASDRDSGANVLTF
CDR3nt: TGTGCCAGTGACAGGGACTCTGGGGCCAACGTCCTGACTTTC
v_gene: TRBV6-8
j_gene: TRBJ2-6
d_gene: TRBD1
abundance: many

CDR3aa: CASSSGTPDSYEQYF
CDR3nt: TGTGCCAGCAGTTCCGGGACGCCTGACTCCTACGAGCAGTACTTC
v_gene: TRBV28
j_gene: TRBJ2-7
d_gene: -
abundance: many

CDR3aa: CASTADYYGYTF
CDR3nt: TGTGCCAGCACCGCGGATTACTATGGCTACACCTTC
v_gene: TRBV4-2
j_gene: TRBJ1-2
d_gene: -
abundance: many

CDR3aa: CASSDRGNRVDGYTF
CDR3nt: TGTGCCAGCAGTGATAGGGGTAACAGGGTGGATGGCTACACCTTC
v_gene: TRBV2
j_gene: TRBJ1-2
d_gene: -
abundance: many

CDR3aa: CASSPFSTDTQYF
CDR3nt: TGTGCCAGCAGCCCCTTCAGCACAGATACGCAGTATTTT
v_gene: TRBV27
j_gene: TRBJ2-3
d_gene: -
abundance: -